The present T cell receptor (beta chain) was sequenced within a study of blood T cell repertoires in COVID-19 (dated by TCRdb to about 2020). Describing the broader study: Samples covering the acute and convalescent phases of COVID-19 were provided by collaborators in the United States, Italy and Spain. Sample metadata almost always included a de-identified subject ID, COVID-19 status, age in years and sex. Subjects who had been exposed to COVID-19, were actively infected with it, or had recovered from it provided the deeply sampled blood TCRbeta repertoires that made up the dataset. Where available, HLA class I and class II types were taken from metadata supplied by the sample provider and were not determined by assay-based typing. Samples were obtained from the ongoing ImmuneRACE study (first 160 participants) and from 1,254 subjects provided by 6 global collaborators. The repertoires were released in a freely available public database intended as a resource for research on the immune response to SARS-CoV-2. The prospective study material was composed of cDNA or gDNA derived from T cells, B-cell-depleted T cells, or PBMCs. What the authors observed across the whole study: How much clinical and demographic metadata was included differed by source and by participant, and the metadata was provided uncurated.

The collaborating institutions used their own protocols to collect whole blood in K2EDTA tubes. Collaborator samples were shipped for TCRbeta analysis as frozen whole blood, isolated PBMCs, or DNA extracted from either sample type. Comment on this clone: Its binding antigen is unknown. No quality values exist for individual bases; no much larger clone is one base distant.

TCRbeta CDR3 regions were amplified from genomic DNA by means of the immunoSEQ Assay, a bias-controlled multiplex PCR. On the study's bioinformatics: The number of nucleated cells in each sample was estimated from the amplification of reference gene primers within the assay. To quantify the absolute abundance of each unique TCRbeta CDR3 rearrangement, sequence reads were collapsed and filtered. For each sample, productive Simpson clonality was calculated by taking the square root of Simpson's diversity index across productive rearrangements. TCRdb carries this immuneACCESS record with in-frame sequences only. Its versions omit some clonotypes, under half of them owing to an unresolved V gene in the studies checked, with the rest unexplained. The V and J calls and clone size are taken from that table; D and trimming were inferred from the DNA. In this sample the table shows about 69,000 clones, approximately 89% of which occur a single time. The ten largest clones represent 4.8% of the sample.

Taken from cysteine to phenylalanine, the CDR3 has 14 residues. The kept DNA is CDR3 alone, 42 bases in frame from the first base. At the junction V is shortened by 0 bases and J by 4 bases; bases outside the gene matches: 2. In the germline V gene, CDR1 corresponds to MNHEY and CDR2 to SVGAGI. Recombination joined TRBV6-5 with TRBJ2-5, with 7 bases aligning to TRBD2. The sequenced sample consisted of peripheral blood. The clonotype comes from an older woman with active COVID-19. CDR3 protein: CASSYSLAGETQYF. The nucleotides read TGTGCCAGCAGTTACTCGTTAGCGGGAGAGACCCAGTACTTC.